The 24 T cell receptor beta chains given below trace back to one sample, sequenced in a study of prognosis after radiotherapy for stage I lung cancer (dated by TCRdb to the early 2020s). Sequenced using an Illumina HiSeq 3000. Two rounds of multiplex PCR were used to amplify the TCR beta CDR3 region from genomic DNA. In the first PCR round, primers specific to each TRBV and TRBJ gene were used, and the primer sequences were filed in Chinese patent CN105087789A. Starting from the raw public reads, TCRdb applied fastp trimming at Q25, assembled clones with MiXCR and retained in-frame beta chains. Each entry is one CDR3 protein sequence, shown with its most common DNA and genes. This sample holds some 15,000 distinct CDR3 sequences; around 15% were observed only once. About 38% of the sample is taken by the ten largest. Specimen: PBMCs, collected before or after stereotactic body radiation therapy (not recorded which). These receptors were taken from a donor aged 50 or older with non-small cell lung cancer.

This clonotype came up many times. This chain connects TRBV12-3 or TRBV12-4 to TRBJ2-2; the D is unclear. The CDR3 contains 16 residues. Between the trimmed V and J ends, which lost 8 bases and 0 bases, there was a span of 16 bases. Here the CDR3 DNA reads TGTGCCAGCGTTTCGGCCTCAAACCCGAACACCGGGGAGCTGTTTTTT. The encoded protein is CASVSASNPNTGELFF.

This rearrangement joins TRBV5-1 to TRBJ2-4, with a possible D match to TRBD1 (6 bases). The CDR3 spans 14 residues. Germline CDR1 reads SGHRS; CDR2 reads YFSETQ. V lost 4 bases and J lost 9, with 17 bases in between. The CDR3 here is CASSMTVGATIQYF. The CDR3 region has the DNA TGCGCCAGCAGCATGACAGTGGGGGCGACCATTCAGTACTTC.

This clonotype has ten or more counts. The chain employs TRBV30 and TRBJ1-2; 7 bases fit TRBD1. The germline V gene encodes CDR1 GTSNPN and CDR2 SVGIG (reference sequence). After removal of 5 bases from V and 0 bases from J, the junction contained 12 bases not matched to a gene. The CDR3 loop spans 16 amino acids. The CDR3 bases are TGTGCCTGGTCTTACGGCATGACAGGGACTAACTATGGCTACACCTTC. Translating gives CAWSYGMTGTNYGYTF.

This clonotype has at least ten counts. This chain connects TRBV2 to TRBJ2-3; the match to TRBD2 covers 9 bases. The CDR3 consists of 15 residues. After removal of 4 bases from V and 2 bases from J, the junction contained 4 bases not matched to a gene. Per the germline V gene, CDR1 is SNHLY and CDR2 is FYNNEI. The CDR3 sequence is CASSVSSGTTDTQYF. CDR3 nucleotides: TGTGCCAGCAGTGTTTCTAGCGGGACCACAGATACGCAGTATTTT.

In its sample, this clonotype was seen many times. This chain uses TRBV6-1 with TRBJ1-5; TRBD1 matches 7 bases. The CDR3 loop spans 12 amino acids. With V trimmed by 8 bases and J by 9 bases, 7 bases remained unmatched. From germline, CDR1 is MNHNS and CDR2 SASEGT. The CDR3, as DNA: TGTGCCAGCGGGACAGTCGGTCGGCCCCAGCATTTT. It translates to CASGTVGRPQHF.

At least ten counts were recorded for this clonotype. The chain couples TRBV25-1 to TRBJ1-2; no reliable D call. The V and J ends lost 6 bases and 8 bases respectively, with 13 bases between them. CDR3 length equals 12 residues. Germline-derived CDR1 and CDR2 are MGHDK and SYGVNS. The CDR3 nucleotides read TGTGCCAGCAGCTACTCAGGTTTCGGCTACACCTTC. It translates to CASSYSGFGYTF.

This rearrangement joins TRBV19 to TRBJ2-3; maybe TRBD2 (6 bases). This CDR3 comprises 15 residues. V lost 4 bases to trimming and J lost 1 base, with 12 bases between them. CDR1 and CDR2 (germline): LNHDA, SQIVND (reference sequence). CDR3 coding DNA: TGTGCCAGTAGTAAGAAGCGGGCGGGCACAGATACGCAGTATTTT. Protein product: CASSKKRAGTDTQYF.

A word on this clonotype: It differs at one base from a far larger clone, so likely a read error. CDR3 in amino acids: CAAGRSGGDNEQFF. CDR3 bases: TGTGCCGCCGGTCGGAGCGGGGGTGACAATGAGCAGTTCTTC. The chain carries TRBV6-2 or TRBV6-3 and TRBJ2-1, with TRBD2 matching 8 bases. Germline-derived CDR1 and CDR2 are MNHEY and SVGEGT. Trimming took 11 bases from V and 5 from J; bases not matched to a gene: 11. The CDR3 is made up of 14 amino acids.

This clonotype was recorded at least ten times. This chain connects TRBV7-2 to TRBJ2-3, with 8 bases that match TRBD2. The CDR3 consists of 15 residues. The junction had 7 bases not matched to a gene; V was cut back by 5 bases and J by 3 bases. Germline V lookup: CDR1 SGHTA, CDR2 FQGNSA. Here the CDR3 reads CASSPGVAGTDTQYF. The CDR3 DNA is TGTGCCAGCAGCCCAGGGGTAGCGGGAACAGATACGCAGTATTTT.

This clonotype was observed a few times. This rearrangement joins TRBV18 to TRBJ2-7; D unresolved. This CDR3 has 12 amino acids. CDR1 is KGHSH, CDR2 LQKENI, per germline. Trimming cost V 3 bases and J 0 bases, with 3 bases left between them. The CDR3 is CASSPSSYEQYV. The CDR3 nucleotides read TGTGCCAGCTCACCGAGCTCCTACGAGCAGTACGTC.

This clonotype was found once. The final CDR3 position lacks the conserved phenylalanine or tryptophan, pointing to a likely read error. The DNA is omitted, as the CDR3 cannot be located on it reliably, and the CDR3 follows TCRdb's listing. The chain employs TRBV27 and TRBJ1-1. The CDR3 comprises 16 residues, both ends counted. Germline V CDR1 and CDR2: MNHEY, SMNVEV (reference sequence). CDR3 residues: CASSLVAWRGNTEALL.

The chain recombines TRBV12-3 or TRBV12-4 with TRBJ1-1, with D possibly matching TRBD1 (5 bases). This CDR3 contains 12 residues. V was cut by 10 bases and J by 2 bases, with 11 bases left in between. The CDR3 region is CATRRGNTEAFF. For the CDR3, the DNA is TGTGCCACCAGGAGGGGCAACACTGAAGCTTTCTTT.

A remark on this clonotype: With only one base between it and a far larger clone, this is likely a read error. J is TRBJ2-7 and V is TRBV20-1; unclear D gene. Looked up from germline, CDR1 is DFQATT and CDR2 is SNEGSKA (reference sequence). The V end lost 2 bases, the J end lost 7 bases, and 24 bases lay between the germline ends. The CDR3 is 16 residues long. As DNA, the CDR3 is TGCAGTGCTAGAAACTCAAGAACCTCGGCCAGTCATGAGCAGTACTTC. It is translated as CSARNSRTSASHEQYF.

This clonotype was seen at least ten times. The J gene is TRBJ1-5, the V gene TRBV27; D call uncertain. V was shortened by 10 bases and J by 0 bases, with 13 bases between the two germline ends. This CDR3 has 14 residues. The germline V gene has CDR1 MNHEY and CDR2 SMNVEV (reference sequence). The CDR3 region is CATLKKLSNQPQHF. Written as DNA, the CDR3 is TGTGCCACCCTAAAAAAACTTAGCAATCAGCCCCAGCATTTT.

This clonotype was recorded at least ten times. The chain is built from TRBV30 and TRBJ1-2; D gene ambiguous. The CDR3 is 13 residues long. The germline gives CDR1 GTSNPN, CDR2 SVGIG (reference sequence). Trimming took off 0 bases at V and 2 bases at J, with 7 bases between the two ends. CDR3 region: CAWSVQRNYGYTF. CDR3 DNA: TGTGCCTGGAGTGTACAGAGGAACTATGGCTACACCTTC.

This clonotype was observed at least ten times. This sequence joins TRBV2 and TRBJ2-1; 10 bases are shared with TRBD2. The CDR3 runs to 14 residues. Trimming at V came to 4 bases and at J to 6 bases, leaving 3 bases not matched to a gene. The V gene's germline CDR1 is SNHLY and CDR2 FYNNEI. The CDR3 reads CASSVLAGGNEQFF. The CDR3 bases are TGTGCCAGCAGTGTCTTAGCGGGAGGCAATGAGCAGTTCTTC.

This clonotype occurred many times. Mismatch with germline at one junction end may stem from a read error. This chain links TRBV15 with TRBJ1-2; 7 bases are a match to TRBD1. CDR1 is LNHNV and CDR2 is YYDKDF in the germline V gene (reference sequence). The CDR3 is 12 residues long. The CDR3 DNA sequence: TGTGCCACCAGCAGAGAAGGGACAGTTCGGGACTTC. Translation: CATSREGTVRDF.

This clonotype was seen a few times. Possible read error: a much larger clone is one base away. The gene calls are TRBV5-1 and TRBJ2-5; maybe TRBD2 (6 bases). Deletions cut 0 bases from V and 4 bases from J, with 13 bases between. Germline V gene sequence: CDR1 SGHRS, CDR2 YFSETQ. The CDR3 length is 15 residues. CDR3 sequence: CASSLVAGSRETQYF. The CDR3 nucleotides are TGCGCCAGCAGCTTGGTTGCGGGGAGCCGAGAGACCCAGTACTTC.

This clonotype appeared many times. The chain has TRBV3-1 and TRBJ1-3; D is ambiguous. Germline-derived CDR1 and CDR2 are LGHDT and YNNKEL (reference sequence). This CDR3 region has 16 residues. V lost 1 base, J lost 3 bases, and 13 bases lay in between. DNA for the CDR3: TGTGCCAGCAGCCAAGGAAGGGCGGGGAATGGAAACACCATATATTTT. This encodes CASSQGRAGNGNTIYF.

V and J are TRBV7-9 and TRBJ2-1, with 9 bases aligning to TRBD1. Per the germline V gene, CDR1 is SEHNR and CDR2 is FQNEAQ (reference sequence). Trimming took 1 base from V and 4 from J; bases not matched to a gene: 5. This CDR3 has 16 residues. The CDR3 sequence: CASSLGRDRVYNEQFF. CDR3 DNA: TGTGCCAGCAGCTTAGGGCGGGACAGGGTTTACAATGAGCAGTTCTTC. The full variable domain, completed using reference TRBV7-9 and TRBJ2-1, is DTGVSQNPRHKITKRGQNVTFRCDPISEHNRLYWYRQTLGQGPEFLTYFQNEAQLEKSRLLSDRFSAERPKGSFSTLEIQRTEQGDSAMYLCASSLGRDRVYNEQFFGPGTRLTVL.

This clonotype was seen many times. This rearrangement joins TRBV24-1 to TRBJ2-7, with 12 bases that match TRBD2. Unmatched junction bases numbered 12, after V lost 4 bases and J lost 9 bases. Germline lookup yields CDR1 KGHDR and CDR2 SFDVKD. This CDR3 has 16 residues. For the CDR3, the DNA is TGTGCCACCAGTGACCATTCCCCTAGCGGGAGGGGTCGGCAGTACTTC. Translated: CATSDHSPSGRGRQYF.

This clonotype was seen ten or more times. This chain joins TRBV11-1 and TRBJ2-5; D not resolved. The length of the CDR3 is 13 residues. V lost 5 bases, J lost 5 bases, and 12 bases lay in between. Germline lookup yields CDR1 SGHAT and CDR2 FQDESV (reference sequence). CDR3 residues: CASSPKGPETQYF. CDR3 DNA: TGTGCCAGCAGCCCTAAGGGCCCTGAGACCCAGTACTTC.

This clonotype was observed at least ten times. The rearrangement joins TRBV7-9 to TRBJ2-1; 7 bases agree with TRBD1. CDR1 is SEHNR and CDR2 is FQNEAQ in the germline V gene (reference sequence). V was clipped by 2 bases and J by 4 bases; unmatched bases: 5. CDR3 length equals 15 residues. CDR3 DNA: TGTGCCAGCAGCTTAATGGACAGGCCGTACAATGAGCAGTTCTTC. Protein: CASSLMDRPYNEQFF.

The genes are TRBV27 and TRBJ2-1; possibly TRBD2 for D (5 bases). V shed 4 bases and J shed 5 bases, with 12 bases lying between them. Per germline, CDR1 MNHEY and CDR2 SMNVEV (reference sequence). The CDR3 is 14 amino acids. The CDR3 coding sequence is TGTGCCAGCAGTTCAGCGGCTACAGACAATGAGCAGTTCTTC. The encoded protein is CASSSAATDNEQFF.